The clone carrying this T cell receptor (beta chain) has ten or more counts. What it binds is unknown. The V gene's germline CDR1 is SGHTA and CDR2 FQGNSA. The CDR3 consists of 16 residues. V trimming: 5 bases; J trimming: 3 bases; junction bases outside the gene matches: 5. These data belong to a study of T cells after yellow fever vaccination. Study conclusions and caveats: Clonotypes shared by both compartments, CD4 and CD8, made up a small share.

TCRdb re-called the 5' RACE reads with MiXCR, one entry per CDR3 protein. Here the sample spans about 320,000 distinct CDR3 sequences, around 4.5% being singletons. This TCR derives from a man younger than 30 who received the YFV17D yellow fever vaccine. The material was PBMCs, obtained 15 days after the yellow fever booster vaccination. J is TRBJ2-1 and V is TRBV7-2; TRBD2 matches 12 bases. DNA for the CDR3: TGTGCCAGCAGCCGCCTAGCGGGGGGGCTCTACAATGAGCAGTTCTTC. The encoded protein is CASSRLAGGLYNEQFF.